These 9 T cell receptor beta chains were all obtained from the same sample, sequenced in a study of cytomegalovirus exposure and HLA in healthy donors. PCR primers comprised 60 Vbeta and 13 Jbeta primers. Profiled with immunoSEQ multiplex PCR; TCRdb holds only in-frame clones, not every one. The sample lists approximately 100,000 clones; approximately 70% were seen once. The sequenced sample was PBMCs. The receptor set was obtained from a woman aged 45-59 years in good health and CMV-seronegative.

The chain couples TRBV5-1 to TRBJ1-2, with 9 bases identical to TRBD1. J was trimmed by 6 bases and V by 4 bases; bases with no gene match: 4. The germline CDR1 and CDR2 sequences are SGHRS and YFSETQ. There are 13 residues in the CDR3. The CDR3 region has the DNA TGCGCCAGCAGCCCAGGACAGGGGAATGGCTACACCTTC. Its protein is CASSPGQGNGYTF.

The V and J genes are TRBV7-9 and TRBJ1-3; perhaps TRBD1 as D (5 bases). The CDR3 contains 15 residues. Trimming stripped 5 bases from V and 3 bases from J, with 14 bases between. CDR1 and CDR2 (germline): SEHNR, FQNEAQ (reference sequence). The CDR3 DNA sequence: TGTGCCAGCAGCCACGGGGGGGGGAATGGAAACACCATATATTTT. Its translation: CASSHGGGNGNTIYF.

The genes are TRBV21-1 and TRBJ2-7; TRBD2, the D gene given by the table, was not confirmed from the DNA. TRBV21-1 is tagged as a pseudogene. The CDR3 is 20 residues long. In DNA, the CDR3 is TGTGCCAGCAGCTACATCCGATCTGGAGCGAAACTAGCGGGAGTCTACGAGCAGTACTTC. Protein sequence: CASSYIRSGAKLAGVYEQYF.

The genes are TRBV6-5 and TRBJ1-2; the match to TRBD1 covers 8 bases. Trimming removed 5 bases from V and 8 bases from J; junction bases left unmatched: 7. Germline V gene data show CDR1 as MNHEY and CDR2 as SVGAGI. CDR3 size: 13 residues. The CDR3 nucleotides read TGTGCCAGCAGTCGACAGGGGTCGCGGGGCTACACCTTC. Its translation is CASSRQGSRGYTF.

The chain combines TRBV5-1 with TRBJ2-2, with D unclear. The CDR3 has 11 residues. The germline V gene encodes CDR1 SGHRS and CDR2 YFSETQ. Trimming pared 5 bases from V and 7 bases from J, leaving 6 bases between. Here the CDR3 reads CASRADGELFF. The CDR3 region has the DNA TGCGCCAGCAGGGCGGACGGGGAGCTGTTTTTT.

This clone was counted only a few times. The CDR3, as DNA: TGTGCCAGCAGTTTAGCCCTCGGGGAGACCCAGTACTTC. It translates to CASSLALGETQYF. The chain uses TRBV27 and TRBJ2-5; D uncertain. Germline CDR1 MNHEY, CDR2 SMNVEV (reference sequence). The CDR3 spans 13 residues. Trimming took off 2 bases at V and 5 bases at J, with 9 bases between the two ends.

The chain is built from TRBV10-3 and TRBJ2-1; possibly TRBD1 for D (6 bases). From germline, CDR1 is ENHRY and CDR2 SYGVKD. The CDR3 covers 16 residues. V was shortened by 4 bases and J by 8 bases, with 21 bases between the two germline ends. The CDR3 protein is CAISGSQGRGSDEQFF. The CDR3 DNA reads TGTGCCATCAGTGGCTCCCAGGGCAGGGGAAGCGATGAGCAGTTCTTC.

The chain is built from TRBV2 and TRBJ1-6; TRBD1 agrees at 7 bases. In germline, CDR1 is SNHLY, CDR2 FYNNEI. V was clipped by 7 bases and J by 4 bases; unmatched bases: 7. This CDR3 is 15 amino acids long. The DNA for the CDR3 is TGTGCCAGCACCGCGAAGGGACAGTATAATTCACCCCTCCACTTT. Protein product: CASTAKGQYNSPLHF.

The V gene is TRBV5-4, the J gene TRBJ2-1; possibly TRBD2 for D (5 bases). The germline V and J ends were trimmed by 0 bases and 8 bases, with 12 bases remaining between them. The germline V gene encodes CDR1 SGHNT and CDR2 YYREEE (reference sequence). The CDR3 totals 14 residues. The CDR3 spells CASSLGGWRDEQFF. The DNA for the CDR3 is TGTGCCAGCAGCTTGGGAGGTTGGCGGGATGAGCAGTTCTTC. The full variable domain, completed using reference TRBV5-4 and TRBJ2-1, is ETGVTQSPTHLIKTRGQQVTLRCSSQSGHNTVSWYQQALGQGPQFIFQYYREEENGRGNFPPRFSGLQFPNYSSELNVNALELDDSALYLCASSLGGWRDEQFFGPGTRLTVL.